One T cell receptor beta chain is described in this entry. Profiling relied on immunoSEQ multiplex PCR, and the TCRdb table lists in-frame clones only, not all of them. The sample includes some 73,000 clones, 70% to 90% of them seen just once. These data originate in a study of OX40 agonist ivuxolimab in advanced cancers. The CDR3 extends over 18 amino acids. V was pared by 6 bases and J by 0 bases, with 10 bases of the junction left unmatched. Germline V gene data show CDR1 as LNHDA and CDR2 as SQIVND (reference sequence). The sequence derives from an adult with an advanced solid tumor such as melanoma, head and neck, liver or kidney cancer. The genes are TRBV19 and TRBJ1-6, with 8 bases identical to TRBD1. The starting material was CD4+ or CD8+ T cells sorted from blood, obtained in a trial of the OX40 agonist ivuxolimab. For the CDR3, the DNA is TGTGCCAGTAGGTCATCGGGACAGGTAAACTCCTATAATTCACCCCTCCACTTT. Translated, it gives CASRSSGQVNSYNSPLHF.